This TCR beta chain stems from a study of shared clonotypes between healthy human individuals. Germline V CDR1 and CDR2: SGHTA, FQGNSA. The CDR3 covers 14 residues. Trimming removed 1 base at V and 2 bases at J, with 8 bases between. As to this clone: Other DNA variants within this sample encode the same CDR3.

Here immunoSEQ multiplex PCR was the method, and the copy in TCRdb shows in-frame clones only, minus some. Among over a million clones listed, around 78% were seen once. This sequence originates from a man aged 18 to 35 in good health. Some clones in this sample may be carry-over from other donors' samples. The sample comprised memory CD4+ T cells from PBMCs. Described subset: CD45RA-negative fraction. The chain employs TRBV7-2 and TRBJ2-5; D remains ambiguous. DNA for the CDR3: TGTGCCAGCAGCTTAGTGATGGGGCAAGAGACCCAGTACTTC. Its protein product is CASSLVMGQETQYF.